These 24 T cell receptor beta chains were all obtained from the same sample, sequenced in a study of blood T cells in healthy people across ages. A J-beta primer mix and a sample-barcoded 5' primer were used in a second PCR of roughly 6 to 12 cycles. From the 5' RACE reads, TCRdb called clonotypes with MiXCR, one entry per CDR3 protein. The sample lists roughly 1.9 million distinct CDR3 sequences, 30% to 40% occurring once. The sequencing input was blood. These receptors came from a human donor in good health.

On this clonotype: At one end the junction does not follow the germline gene, possibly because of a read error. The J gene is TRBJ2-7, the V gene TRBV11-1; D is perhaps TRBD1 (6 bases). Per the germline V gene, CDR1 is SGHAT and CDR2 is FQDESV (reference sequence). This CDR3 contains 14 residues. The CDR3: CASSPAGATNEQCF. CDR3 in DNA: TGTGCCAGCAGCCCCGCAGGGGCGACAAACGAGCAGTGCTTC.

The chain is built from TRBV9 and TRBJ2-6; the D gene is possibly TRBD1 (6 bases). With 0 bases removed from V and 1 base from J, the gap between germline ends came to 14 bases. The germline gives CDR1 SGDLS, CDR2 YYNGEE. This CDR3 has 18 amino acids. The CDR3 region has the DNA TGTGCCAGCAGCGTAGCTACAGGGAGATTATCTGGGGCCAACGTCCTGACTTTC. Translated: CASSVATGRLSGANVLTF.

V usage is TRBV7-2 and J usage is TRBJ2-7, with no clear D. CDR1 SGHTA and CDR2 FQGNSA come from the germline V gene. The CDR3 is 16 amino acids. The V end was cut by 2 bases, the J end by 0 bases, with 14 bases between. CDR3 in DNA: TGTGCCAGCAGCTTAAGGTCGCCCCCGGTCTCCTACGAGCAGTACTTC. Protein sequence: CASSLRSPPVSYEQYF.

This clonotype was seen more than once but under ten times. The rearrangement links TRBV7-9 to TRBJ1-4, with a tentative D call TRBD1 (5 bases). Germline-derived CDR1 and CDR2 are SEHNR and FQNEAQ (reference sequence). This CDR3 comprises 15 residues. V shed 7 bases and J shed 0 bases, with 12 bases lying between them. CDR3 residues: CASIDRGPTNEKLFF. CDR3 nucleotides: TGTGCCAGCATCGATAGGGGTCCAACTAATGAAAAACTGTTTTTT.

This clonotype was seen a handful of times. The gene calls are TRBV29-1 and TRBJ2-5; 10 positions match TRBD1. The V gene's germline CDR1 is SQVTM and CDR2 ANQGSEA. Unmatched junction bases numbered 8, after V lost 7 bases and J lost 6 bases. The CDR3 sequence is 13 residues long. The CDR3 coding sequence is TGCAGCGCCCCGGGACAGGGGAGTCAGACCCAGTACTTC. Its protein product is CSAPGQGSQTQYF.

With respect to this clonotype: Germline and junction disagree at one end, which may indicate a read error. V and J are TRBV7-3 and TRBJ1-2, with D unresolved. The CDR3 has 15 residues. Per the germline V gene, CDR1 is SGHTA and CDR2 is FQGTGA. CDR3 residues: CASTLVFALDYGHTF. In DNA, the CDR3 is TGTGCCAGCACCTTGGTATTCGCTTTGGACTATGGCCACACCTTC.

The chain recombines TRBV28 with TRBJ2-4, with D possibly being TRBD1 or TRBD2 (6 bases each). Near its end, the DNA agrees better with TRBJ2-7, so the J call may be wrong. CDR1 is MDHEN, CDR2 SYDVKM, per germline. This CDR3 is built from 14 residues. The CDR3 coding sequence is TGTGCCAGCTGGGCCCGGGGGCCTTCATACGAGCAGTACTTC. Protein product: CASWARGPSYEQYF.

This clonotype was recorded a few times. The gene calls are TRBV4-3 and TRBJ1-6; D gene uncertain. V was trimmed by 0 bases and J by 6 bases, leaving 9 bases between them. Germline CDR1 reads LGHNA; CDR2 reads YSLEER. CDR3 length: 15 residues. As DNA, the CDR3 is TGCGCCAGCAGCCAAGAAGAACCCATTAATTCACCCCTCCACTTT. This encodes CASSQEEPINSPLHF.

This chain joins TRBV7-8 and TRBJ1-2; D gene uncertain. This CDR3 region has 14 residues. Trimming took off 3 bases at V and 4 bases at J, with 12 bases between the two ends. Per the germline V gene, CDR1 is SGHVS and CDR2 is FQNEAQ. CDR3 sequence: CASSFYPESYGYTF. In nucleotides, the CDR3 is TGTGCCAGCAGCTTTTACCCCGAATCCTATGGCTACACCTTC.

This chain links TRBV20-1 with TRBJ2-1, with TRBD1 matching over 7 bases. In germline, CDR1 is DFQATT, CDR2 SNEGSKA (reference sequence). V gave up 0 bases and J gave up 9 bases; unmatched junction bases: 8. The CDR3 length is 14 residues. CDR3 loop: CSARDTQGIGEQFF. DNA for the CDR3: TGCAGTGCTAGAGATACACAGGGGATTGGTGAGCAGTTCTTC.

Comments on this clonotype: A much larger clone lies one base from this, so it may be a read error. Likely a read error: the CDR3 ends without its conserved phenylalanine or tryptophan. V gene TRBV5-1 combines with J gene TRBJ2-5, with 10 nucleotides matching TRBD2. Trimming at V came to 4 bases and at J to 2 bases, leaving 11 bases not matched to a gene. The CDR3 covers 17 residues. The germline V gene encodes CDR1 SGHRS and CDR2 YFSETQ. The CDR3 protein is CASSAIPGLATQETQYY. Written as DNA, the CDR3 is TGCGCCAGCAGCGCCATACCGGGACTAGCGACTCAAGAGACCCAGTACTAC.

The chain recombines TRBV5-1 with TRBJ2-7; the match to TRBD1 covers 11 bases. Germline V gene data show CDR1 as SGHRS and CDR2 as YFSETQ. The CDR3 is 15 amino acids. The V and J ends lost 4 bases and 4 bases, in that order; junction bases with no gene match: 7. In nucleotides, the CDR3 is TGCGCCAGCAGCCCAAGGGACAGGGGGGAGTACGAGCAGTACTTC. It encodes CASSPRDRGEYEQYF.

V usage is TRBV7-9 and J usage is TRBJ2-1; D may be TRBD1 (6 bases). Trimming took off 3 bases at V and 7 bases at J, with 16 bases between the two ends. This CDR3 is built from 15 residues. Germline V CDR1 and CDR2: SEHNR, FQNEAQ (reference sequence). In DNA, the CDR3 is TGTGCCAGCAGCTTGGCAGGGGCTCCTGGAAATGAGCAGTTCTTC. Translating gives CASSLAGAPGNEQFF.

The gene calls are TRBV29-1 and TRBJ1-2; 12 nucleotides agree with TRBD1. The CDR3 is 17 residues long. Trimming at V came to 5 bases and at J to 1 base, leaving 11 bases not matched to a gene. Germline-derived CDR1 and CDR2 are SQVTM and ANQGSEA. The CDR3 spells CSVPQGTGGPSNYGYTF. The CDR3 bases are TGCAGCGTTCCCCAAGGGACAGGGGGCCCCAGTAACTATGGCTACACCTTC.

This sequence joins TRBV6-4 and TRBJ2-2; D not resolved. This CDR3 comprises 13 residues. V dropped 2 bases and J dropped 2 bases, with 3 bases sitting between them. Germline loops: CDR1 MRHNA, CDR2 SNTAGT. CDR3 bases: TGTGCCAGCAGTGACAAAAACACCGGGGAGCTGTTTTTT. Encoded protein: CASSDKNTGELFF.

This clonotype has just a few counts. V usage is TRBV20-1 and J usage is TRBJ2-1; TRBD2 matches at 11 bases. Germline CDR1 reads DFQATT; CDR2 reads SNEGSKA (reference sequence). J gave up 6 bases and V 3 bases, and 7 bases lay outside the gene matches. This CDR3 comprises 15 residues. The CDR3: CSASKGLAVPNEQFF. The CDR3 nucleotides are TGCAGTGCTAGTAAGGGACTAGCGGTCCCCAATGAGCAGTTCTTC.

The rearrangement joins TRBV27 to TRBJ1-4, with 7 bases aligning to TRBD1. Germline values: CDR1 MNHEY, CDR2 SMNVEV (reference sequence). The CDR3 extends over 16 amino acids. V dropped 6 bases and J dropped 4; count of bases not matched to a gene: 11. CDR3 DNA sequence: TGTGCCAGCAGCGTACTCGGGACAGCTTATAATGAAAAACTGTTTTTT. It is translated as CASSVLGTAYNEKLFF.

The chain combines TRBV5-5 with TRBJ2-1, with D perhaps TRBD1 (6 bases). The CDR3 consists of 16 residues. Germline V CDR1 and CDR2: SGHKS, YYEKEE (reference sequence). Trimming shortened V by 2 bases and J by 2 bases, and 14 bases separated the two germline ends. CDR3 DNA sequence: TGTGCCAGCAGCTTTAGTGGCTCAGGGGCCTACAATGAGCAGTTCTTC. This codes for CASSFSGSGAYNEQFF.

The CDR3 region is CASSVSGRRTGAYSEAFF. The CDR3 nucleotides read TGTGCCAGCAGCGTTAGTGGCCGTCGAACAGGGGCTTATAGTGAAGCTTTCTTT. This chain joins TRBV9 and TRBJ1-1; 7 bases fit TRBD1. Germline values: CDR1 SGDLS, CDR2 YYNGEE. The V segment lost 2 bases and the J segment 7 bases; nucleotides outside the gene matches: 20. The CDR3 consists of 18 residues.

This clonotype was picked up a small number of times. The chain recombines TRBV15 with TRBJ1-6; tentative D call: TRBD1 (5 bases). V was cut by 0 bases and J by 5 bases, with 14 bases left in between. This CDR3 contains 17 residues. Germline loops: CDR1 LNHNV, CDR2 YYDKDF (reference sequence). In nucleotides, the CDR3 is TGTGCCACCAGCAGAGATCATCCGGGACTTAATAATTCACCCCTCCACTTT. As protein: CATSRDHPGLNNSPLHF. Full variable domain (remainder filled in from reference TRBV15 and TRBJ1-6): DAMVIQNPRYQVTQFGKPVTLSCSQTLNHNVMYWYQQKSSQAPKLLFHYYDKDFNNEADTPDNFQSRRPNTSFCFLDIRSPGLGDTAMYLCATSRDHPGLNNSPLHFGNGTRLTVT.

V and J are TRBV29-1 and TRBJ2-5; D is undetermined. The ends were cut back, 7 bases at V and 2 bases at J, with 17 bases in the middle. This CDR3 has 14 amino acids. Germline-derived CDR1 and CDR2 are SQVTM and ANQGSEA. The CDR3 nucleotides are TGCAGCGCCCCGTCGAGTGGGAATCAAGAGACCCAGTACTTC. Amino acids: CSAPSSGNQETQYF. The full variable domain, in which reference TRBV29-1 and TRBJ2-5 provide the parts outside the CDR3, is SAVISQKPSRDICQRGTSLTIQCQVDSQVTMMFWYRQQPGQSLTLIATANQGSEATYESGFVIDKFPISRPNLTFSTLTVSNMSPEDSSIYLCSAPSSGNQETQYFGPGTRLLVL.

This clonotype was observed a few times. The rearrangement joins TRBV20-1 to TRBJ2-7; D is unresolved. This CDR3 region has 15 residues. V dropped 0 bases and J dropped 2 bases, with 14 bases sitting between them. Germline V lookup: CDR1 DFQATT, CDR2 SNEGSKA (reference sequence). The CDR3 DNA sequence: TGCAGTGCTAGAGATCATTGGACGAGCACCTACGAGCAGTACTTC. It codes for CSARDHWTSTYEQYF.

The CDR3 coding sequence is TGTGCCAGCAGCCCTCAGGGCGTGTGGACTGAAGCTTTCTTT. It specifies CASSPQGVWTEAFF. This chain connects TRBV7-3 to TRBJ1-1; D is perhaps TRBD1 (5 bases). The CDR3 totals 14 residues. Germline CDR1 and CDR2: SGHTA and FQGTGA. Trimming left V 5 bases short and J 5 bases short, with 15 bases between.

In this sample, this clonotype turned up a few times. This rearrangement joins TRBV20-1 to TRBJ1-4; weak D call: TRBD1 (5 bases). The CDR3 has 16 residues. Germline CDR1 is DFQATT and CDR2 is SNEGSKA (reference sequence). V was pared by 2 bases and J by 0 bases, with 13 bases between. DNA for the CDR3: TGCAGTGCTAGATCCATTGGGACCGCAACTAATGAAAAACTGTTTTTT. This sequence encodes CSARSIGTATNEKLFF.